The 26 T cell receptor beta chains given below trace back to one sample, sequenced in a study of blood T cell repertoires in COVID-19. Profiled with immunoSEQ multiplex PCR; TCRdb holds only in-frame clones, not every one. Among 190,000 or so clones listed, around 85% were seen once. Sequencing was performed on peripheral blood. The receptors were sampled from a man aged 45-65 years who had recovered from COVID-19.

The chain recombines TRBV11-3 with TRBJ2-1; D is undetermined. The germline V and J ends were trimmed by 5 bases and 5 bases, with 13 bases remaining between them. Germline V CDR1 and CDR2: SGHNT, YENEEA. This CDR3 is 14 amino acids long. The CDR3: CASSPRVDNNEQFF. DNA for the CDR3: TGTGCCAGCAGCCCCCGGGTGGATAACAATGAGCAGTTCTTC.

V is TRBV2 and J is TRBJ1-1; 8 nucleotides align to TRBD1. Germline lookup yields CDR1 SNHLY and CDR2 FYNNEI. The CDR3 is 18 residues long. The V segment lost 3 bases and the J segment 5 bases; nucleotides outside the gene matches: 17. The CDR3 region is CASSDRGSIRGLVTEAFF. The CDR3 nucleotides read TGTGCCAGCAGTGATAGGGGGTCAATCAGGGGGCTAGTTACTGAAGCTTTCTTT.

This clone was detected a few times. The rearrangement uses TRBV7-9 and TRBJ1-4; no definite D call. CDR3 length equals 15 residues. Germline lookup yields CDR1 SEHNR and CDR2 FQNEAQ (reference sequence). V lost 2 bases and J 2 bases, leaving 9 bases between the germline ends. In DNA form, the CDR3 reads TGTGCCAGCAGCTTACCCTCCCCTACTAATGAAAAACTGTTTTTT. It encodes CASSLPSPTNEKLFF.

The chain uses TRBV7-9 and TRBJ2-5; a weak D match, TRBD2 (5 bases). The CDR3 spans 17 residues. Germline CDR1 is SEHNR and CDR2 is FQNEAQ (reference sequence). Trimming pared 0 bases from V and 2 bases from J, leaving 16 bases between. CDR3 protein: CASSLALLSGLQETQYF. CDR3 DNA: TGTGCCAGCAGCTTAGCGCTGTTGTCGGGATTACAAGAGACCCAGTACTTC.

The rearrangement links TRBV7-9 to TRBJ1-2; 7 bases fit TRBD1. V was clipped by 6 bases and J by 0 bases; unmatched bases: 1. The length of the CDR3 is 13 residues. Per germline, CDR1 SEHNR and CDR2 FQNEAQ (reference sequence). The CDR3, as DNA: TGTGCCAGCAGGGACAGGTCTAACTATGGCTACACCTTC. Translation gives CASRDRSNYGYTF.

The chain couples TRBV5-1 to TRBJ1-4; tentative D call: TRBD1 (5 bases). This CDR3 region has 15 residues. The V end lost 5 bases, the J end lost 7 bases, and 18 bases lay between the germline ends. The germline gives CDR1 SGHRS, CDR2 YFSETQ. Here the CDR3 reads CASSPFGGGGEKLFF. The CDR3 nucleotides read TGCGCCAGCAGTCCATTCGGAGGCGGGGGTGAAAAACTGTTTTTT.

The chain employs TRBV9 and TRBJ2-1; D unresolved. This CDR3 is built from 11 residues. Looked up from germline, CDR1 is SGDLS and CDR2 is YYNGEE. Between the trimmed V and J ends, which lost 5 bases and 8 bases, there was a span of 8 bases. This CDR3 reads CASRNGHEQFF. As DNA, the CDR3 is TGTGCCAGCAGAAACGGTCATGAGCAGTTCTTC.

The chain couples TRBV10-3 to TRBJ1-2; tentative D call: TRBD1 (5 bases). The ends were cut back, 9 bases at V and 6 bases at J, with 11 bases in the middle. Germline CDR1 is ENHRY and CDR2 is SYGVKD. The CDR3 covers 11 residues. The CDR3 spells CAIIGGDGYTF. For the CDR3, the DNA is TGTGCCATAATTGGAGGGGATGGCTACACCTTC.

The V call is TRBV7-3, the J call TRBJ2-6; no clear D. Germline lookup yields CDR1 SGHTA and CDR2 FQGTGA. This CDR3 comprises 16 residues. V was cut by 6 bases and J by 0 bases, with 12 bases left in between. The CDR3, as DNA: TGTGCCAGCAGTGCAGCGTCCGGCTCTGGGGCCAACGTCCTGACTTTC. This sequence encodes CASSAASGSGANVLTF.

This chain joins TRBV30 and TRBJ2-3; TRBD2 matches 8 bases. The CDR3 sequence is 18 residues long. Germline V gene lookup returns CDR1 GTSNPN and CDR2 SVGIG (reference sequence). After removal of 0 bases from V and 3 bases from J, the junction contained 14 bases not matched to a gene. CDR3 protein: CAWSVYGTAAGVTDTQYF. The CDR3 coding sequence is TGTGCCTGGAGTGTATACGGGACTGCAGCGGGAGTTACAGATACGCAGTATTTT.

CDR3 amino acids: CASRRVGEGAYEQYF. In DNA, the CDR3 is TGTGCCAGCAGGCGGGTCGGGGAGGGGGCCTACGAGCAGTACTTC. J is TRBJ2-7 and V is TRBV27; a possible D gene is TRBD2 (7 bases). Trimming removed 6 bases from V and 2 bases from J, with 17 bases in between. Germline V gene data show CDR1 as MNHEY and CDR2 as SMNVEV (reference sequence). CDR3 length equals 15 residues.

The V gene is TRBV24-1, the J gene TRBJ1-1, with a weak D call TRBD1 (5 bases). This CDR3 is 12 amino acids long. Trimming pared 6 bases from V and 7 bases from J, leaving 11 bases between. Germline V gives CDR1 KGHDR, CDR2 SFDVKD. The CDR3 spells CATSNGRGEAFF. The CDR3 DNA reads TGTGCCACCAGTAACGGAAGGGGTGAAGCTTTCTTT.

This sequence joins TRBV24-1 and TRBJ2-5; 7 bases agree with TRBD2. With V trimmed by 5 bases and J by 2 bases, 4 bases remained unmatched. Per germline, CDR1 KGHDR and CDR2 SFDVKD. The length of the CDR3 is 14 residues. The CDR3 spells CATSVPGGQETQYF. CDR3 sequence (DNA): TGTGCCACCAGTGTTCCGGGAGGACAAGAGACCCAGTACTTC.

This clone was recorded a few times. CDR3 amino acids: CASSYTGSQANYGYTF. The DNA of the CDR3 is TGTGCCAGCAGCTATACCGGGAGCCAGGCTAACTATGGCTACACCTTC. J is TRBJ1-2 and V is TRBV28; D gene uncertain. Trimming pared 6 bases from V and 0 bases from J, leaving 17 bases between. Germline CDR1 MDHEN, CDR2 SYDVKM. This CDR3 comprises 16 residues.

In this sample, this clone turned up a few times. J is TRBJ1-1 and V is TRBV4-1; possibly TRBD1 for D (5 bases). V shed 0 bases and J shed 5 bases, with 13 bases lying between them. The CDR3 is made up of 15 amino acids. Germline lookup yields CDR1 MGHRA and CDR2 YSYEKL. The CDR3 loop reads CASSQDGQGQTEAFF. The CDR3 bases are TGCGCCAGCAGCCAAGACGGGCAGGGTCAGACTGAAGCTTTCTTT.

The CDR3 nucleotides read TGTGCCAGCAGTTACCGAGCGGGAGAGTCACCAGATACGCAGTATTTT. Residues: CASSYRAGESPDTQYF. This chain connects TRBV6-5 to TRBJ2-3; the match to TRBD2 covers 8 bases. V lost 2 bases and J lost 4; bases outside the gene matches: 8. CDR3 length: 16 amino acids. Germline V lookup: CDR1 MNHEY, CDR2 SVGAGI.

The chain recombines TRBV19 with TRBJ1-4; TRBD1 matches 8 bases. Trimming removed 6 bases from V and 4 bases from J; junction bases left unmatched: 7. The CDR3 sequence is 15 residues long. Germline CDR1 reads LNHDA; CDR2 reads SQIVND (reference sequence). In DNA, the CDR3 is TGTGCCAGTAGCATTCGACAGGGGAATAATGAAAAACTGTTTTTT. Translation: CASSIRQGNNEKLFF.

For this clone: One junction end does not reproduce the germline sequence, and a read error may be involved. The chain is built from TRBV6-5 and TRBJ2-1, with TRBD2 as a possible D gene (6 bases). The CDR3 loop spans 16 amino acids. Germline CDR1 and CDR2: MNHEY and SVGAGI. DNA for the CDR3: TGTGCCAGCAGATACTCCCTCGGGAGCTCCTACAATGAGCAGTTCTTC. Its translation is CASRYSLGSSYNEQFF.

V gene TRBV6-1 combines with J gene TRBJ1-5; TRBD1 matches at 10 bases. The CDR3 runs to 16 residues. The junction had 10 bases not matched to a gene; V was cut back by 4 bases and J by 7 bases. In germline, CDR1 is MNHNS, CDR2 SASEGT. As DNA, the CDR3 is TGTGCCAGCAGTGCCTCGTGGACAGGGGGTTGGCAGCCCCAGCATTTT. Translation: CASSASWTGGWQPQHF.

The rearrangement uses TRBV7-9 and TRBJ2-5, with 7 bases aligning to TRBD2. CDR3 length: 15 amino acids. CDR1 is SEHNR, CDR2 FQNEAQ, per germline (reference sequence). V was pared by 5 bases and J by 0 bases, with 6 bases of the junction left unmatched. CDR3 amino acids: CASSPGSGNQETQYF. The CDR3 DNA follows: TGTGCCAGCAGCCCTGGAAGCGGGAACCAAGAGACCCAGTACTTC.

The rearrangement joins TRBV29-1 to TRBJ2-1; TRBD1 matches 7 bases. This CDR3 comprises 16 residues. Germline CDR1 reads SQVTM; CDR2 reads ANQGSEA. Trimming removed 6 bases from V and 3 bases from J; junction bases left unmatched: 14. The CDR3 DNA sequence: TGCAGCGTCATCACCCTAATGACAGGGATCTACAATGAGCAGTTCTTC. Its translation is CSVITLMTGIYNEQFF.

The CDR3 reads CASRRGQGLTAKNIQYF. CDR3 sequence (DNA): TGTGCCAGCAGACGAGGACAGGGTCTAACAGCCAAAAACATTCAGTACTTC. The V gene is TRBV28, the J gene TRBJ2-4, with 8 bases identical to TRBD1. The CDR3 runs to 17 residues. Germline V CDR1 and CDR2: MDHEN, SYDVKM. Trimming at V came to 6 bases and at J to 0 bases, leaving 10 bases not matched to a gene.

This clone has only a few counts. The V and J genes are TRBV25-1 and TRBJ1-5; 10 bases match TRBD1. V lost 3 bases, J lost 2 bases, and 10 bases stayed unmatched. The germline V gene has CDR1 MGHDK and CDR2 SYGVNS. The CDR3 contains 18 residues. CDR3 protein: CASSDNIAGTGGNQPQHF. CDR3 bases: TGTGCCAGCAGTGATAACATCGCCGGGACAGGGGGCAATCAGCCCCAGCATTTT.

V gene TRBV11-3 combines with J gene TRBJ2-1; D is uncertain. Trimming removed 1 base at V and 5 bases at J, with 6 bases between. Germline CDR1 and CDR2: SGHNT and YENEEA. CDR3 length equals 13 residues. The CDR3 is CASSLGAHNEQFF. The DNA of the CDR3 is TGTGCCAGCAGCTTAGGGGCTCACAATGAGCAGTTCTTC.

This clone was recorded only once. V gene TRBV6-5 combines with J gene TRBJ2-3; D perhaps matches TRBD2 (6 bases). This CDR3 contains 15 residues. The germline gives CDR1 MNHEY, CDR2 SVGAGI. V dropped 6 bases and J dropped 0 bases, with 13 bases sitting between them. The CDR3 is CASRPSSASTDTQYF. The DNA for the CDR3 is TGTGCCAGCAGACCCTCTAGCGCTAGCACAGATACGCAGTATTTT.

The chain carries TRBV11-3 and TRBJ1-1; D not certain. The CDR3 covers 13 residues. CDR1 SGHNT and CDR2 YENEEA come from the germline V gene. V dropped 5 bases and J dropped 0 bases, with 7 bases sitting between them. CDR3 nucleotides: TGTGCCAGCAGCCGGACTGTGAACACTGAAGCTTTCTTT. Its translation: CASSRTVNTEAFF.